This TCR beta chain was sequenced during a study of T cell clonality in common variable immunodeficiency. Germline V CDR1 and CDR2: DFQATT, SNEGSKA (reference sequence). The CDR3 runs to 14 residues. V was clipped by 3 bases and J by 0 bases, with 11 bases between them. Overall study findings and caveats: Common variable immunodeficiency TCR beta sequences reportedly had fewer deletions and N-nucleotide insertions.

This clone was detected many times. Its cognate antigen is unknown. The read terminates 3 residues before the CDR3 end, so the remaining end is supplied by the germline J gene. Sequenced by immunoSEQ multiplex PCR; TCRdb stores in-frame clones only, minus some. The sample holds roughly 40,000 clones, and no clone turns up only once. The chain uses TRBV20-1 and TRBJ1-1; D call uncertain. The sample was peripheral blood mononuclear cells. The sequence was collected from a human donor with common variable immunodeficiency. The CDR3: CSARGHTVNTEAFF. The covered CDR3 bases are TGCAGTGCTAGGGGCCACACAGTGAACACTGAA.